The 31 T cell receptor beta chains below come from one sample, sequenced in a study of CD8+ T cells in alopecia areata. Sample treatment: oral pan-JAK inhibitor, 5-10 mg twice daily. The authors extracted RNA and reverse transcribed it into cDNA as the sequencing template. Libraries were prepared by immunoSEQ multiplex PCR; TCRdb keeps only in-frame clonotypes and omits some of them. The sample records fewer than 110,000 clones, roughly 84% being singletons. The sample was CD8+ T cells sorted from blood, taken at week 24, from a patient treated with tofacitinib. The receptors shown here come from a human donor with alopecia areata.

This sequence joins TRBV7-8 and TRBJ2-5, with a tentative D call TRBD1 (5 bases). From germline, CDR1 is SGHVS and CDR2 FQNEAQ. The length of the CDR3 is 13 residues. The V and J ends lost 6 bases and 5 bases respectively, with 13 bases between them. CDR3 nucleotide sequence: TGTGCCAGCAGTCAGGGCCTGAGTGAGACCCAGTACTTC. Protein sequence: CASSQGLSETQYF.

This clone came up a few times. The V gene is TRBV7-9, the J gene TRBJ2-3, with D maybe TRBD2 (6 bases). V lost 1 base, J lost 3 bases, and 11 bases lay in between. The CDR3 consists of 15 residues. Germline V lookup: CDR1 SEHNR, CDR2 FQNEAQ (reference sequence). The CDR3 sequence is CASSLVTSPTDTQYF. The CDR3 nucleotides read TGTGCCAGCAGCTTAGTCACTAGCCCTACAGATACGCAGTATTTT.

The genes are TRBV2 and TRBJ2-3; weak D call: TRBD1 (6 bases). The V gene lost 2 bases and the J gene lost 0 bases, with 9 bases spanning the gap. This CDR3 comprises 15 residues. The V gene's germline CDR1 is SNHLY and CDR2 FYNNEI. Here the CDR3 reads CASSEYRESTDTQYF. CDR3 bases: TGTGCCAGCAGTGAATACAGGGAAAGCACAGATACGCAGTATTTT.

This clone was seen once. The chain joins TRBV6-6 to TRBJ1-6; D not resolved. Between the trimmed V and J ends, which lost 7 bases and 0 bases, there was a span of 13 bases. CDR3 size: 16 residues. The V gene's germline CDR1 is MNHNY and CDR2 SVGAGI (reference sequence). Written as DNA, the CDR3 is TGTGCCAGCACGGAAGCTCGGAGCTCCTATAATTCACCCCTCCACTTT. This gives the protein CASTEARSSYNSPLHF.

This clone was picked up a small number of times. V usage is TRBV28 and J usage is TRBJ2-1; D is unresolved. V lost 4 bases, J lost 0 bases, and 10 bases lay in between. The CDR3 loop spans 15 amino acids. Per germline, CDR1 MDHEN and CDR2 SYDVKM. CDR3 protein: CASSSETSSYNEQFF. CDR3 coding DNA: TGTGCCAGCAGTTCGGAGACAAGCTCCTACAATGAGCAGTTCTTC.

This clone was counted a single time. The chain joins TRBV5-6 to TRBJ2-1; D might be TRBD1 (6 bases). V was clipped by 4 bases and J by 12 bases, with 26 bases between them. Germline V gives CDR1 SGHDT, CDR2 YYEEEE. This CDR3 is built from 16 residues. DNA for the CDR3: TGTGCCAGCAGCCCCAGGGGTGCCTTGGGCCAGCTGTGGCAGTTCTTC. As protein: CASSPRGALGQLWQFF.

The chain recombines TRBV5-6 with TRBJ2-5; a possible D gene is TRBD1 (5 bases). Per germline, CDR1 SGHDT and CDR2 YYEEEE. V was clipped by 0 bases and J by 5 bases, with 14 bases between them. There are 15 residues in the CDR3. The CDR3 DNA is TGTGCCAGCAGCTTGGCGGCAGGGATCCGGGAGACCCAGTACTTC. Translated: CASSLAAGIRETQYF. Full variable domain (outside the CDR3, taken from reference TRBV5-6 and TRBJ2-5): DAGVTQSPTHLIKTRGQQVTLRCSPKSGHDTVSWYQQALGQGPQFIFQYYEEEERQRGNFPDRFSGHQFPNYSSELNVNALLLGDSALYLCASSLAAGIRETQYFGPGTRLLVL.

This clone has just one count. This chain joins TRBV9 and TRBJ2-5; 7 bases map to TRBD2. This CDR3 is built from 16 residues. The ends lost 4 bases at V and 1 base at J; junction bases unmatched: 10. CDR1 is SGDLS, CDR2 YYNGEE, per germline. As DNA, the CDR3 is TGTGCCAGCAGCCCTTCCGTCGGGACTACCCAAGAGACCCAGTACTTC. It is translated as CASSPSVGTTQETQYF.

In its sample, this clone was seen once. This chain connects TRBV29-1 to TRBJ2-5; D is undetermined. Germline V gives CDR1 SQVTM, CDR2 ANQGSEA. There are 11 residues in the CDR3. The V and J ends lost 5 bases and 5 bases respectively, with 9 bases between them. The CDR3, as DNA: TGCAGCGTTCCCTTTTGGGAGACCCAGTACTTC. It is translated as CSVPFWETQYF.

V is TRBV10-3 and J is TRBJ2-7, with a weak D call TRBD2 (6 bases). There are 15 residues in the CDR3. Germline loops: CDR1 ENHRY, CDR2 SYGVKD. V lost 2 bases and J lost 5, with 16 bases in between. The CDR3 sequence: CAISEPGLGRDEQYF. The CDR3 DNA follows: TGTGCCATCAGTGAGCCGGGACTTGGTCGGGACGAGCAGTACTTC.

The V gene is TRBV29-1, the J gene TRBJ2-5, with TRBD1 matching 12 bases. The CDR3 has 14 amino acids. Germline trimming cut 3 bases from V and 5 bases from J; bases unmatched to any gene: 4. Germline V gives CDR1 SQVTM, CDR2 ANQGSEA. The CDR3 nucleotides read TGCAGCGTTGAGACGGGACAGGGGGCGGAGACCCAGTACTTC. This codes for CSVETGQGAETQYF.

The chain couples TRBV5-1 to TRBJ1-2; D unresolved. Trimming left V 3 bases short and J 3 bases short, with 21 bases between. Germline CDR1 SGHRS, CDR2 YFSETQ. The CDR3 covers 17 residues. CDR3 loop: CASSSPRQADFDYGYTF. In DNA form, the CDR3 reads TGCGCCAGCAGCTCCCCGAGGCAGGCCGACTTTGACTATGGCTACACCTTC.

With respect to this clone: The same CDR3 also results from other DNA sequences found in this sample. The chain carries TRBV2 and TRBJ1-2; 8 bases fit TRBD1. Germline trimming cut 2 bases from V and 2 bases from J; bases unmatched to any gene: 4. Germline-derived CDR1 and CDR2 are SNHLY and FYNNEI. The CDR3 covers 15 residues. CDR3 coding DNA: TGTGCCAGCAGTGAATGGACAGGGAGAAACTATGGCTACACCTTC. Protein sequence: CASSEWTGRNYGYTF.

The CDR3 sequence is CASSPLGDWVDTQYF. The CDR3 coding sequence is TGTGCCAGCAGCCCCCTTGGGGATTGGGTCGATACGCAGTATTTT. V gene TRBV7-8 combines with J gene TRBJ2-3; D is ambiguous. Germline assignment: CDR1 SGHVS and CDR2 FQNEAQ. The CDR3 covers 15 residues. With 5 bases removed from V and 6 bases from J, the gap between germline ends came to 18 bases.

This rearrangement joins TRBV29-1 to TRBJ1-2; weak D call: TRBD1 (5 bases). The V and J ends lost 5 bases and 5 bases respectively, with 12 bases between them. This CDR3 region has 12 residues. Germline V lookup: CDR1 SQVTM, CDR2 ANQGSEA. The CDR3 nucleotides are TGCAGCGTTACCGGGACCATATATGGCTACACCTTC. It encodes CSVTGTIYGYTF.

Here the CDR3 DNA reads TGTGCCATCTCCTTGGGTACGGGCACTTTCTTT. Translation gives CAISLGTGTFF. The chain employs TRBV7-9 and TRBJ1-1; no clear D. Trimming took off 10 bases at V and 12 bases at J, with 18 bases between the two ends. This CDR3 has 11 amino acids. Germline V gives CDR1 SEHNR, CDR2 FQNEAQ (reference sequence).

The CDR3 loop reads CASSSPEKTEAFF. The CDR3, as DNA: TGTGCCAGCAGCTCCCCGGAGAAGACAGAAGCTTTCTTT. This chain uses TRBV7-8 with TRBJ1-1, with D hard to call. V lost 4 bases and J lost 8, with 14 bases in between. Germline-derived CDR1 and CDR2 are SGHVS and FQNEAQ. The CDR3 is 13 residues long. The whole variable domain, remainder taken from reference TRBV7-8 and TRBJ1-1, is GAGVSQSPRYKVAKRGQDVALRCDPISGHVSLFWYQQALGQGPEFLTYFQNEAQLDKSGLPSDRFFAERPEGSVSTLKIQRTQQEDSAVYLCASSSPEKTEAFFGQGTRLTVV.

The chain employs TRBV19 and TRBJ1-1; D is undetermined. The CDR3 sequence is 13 residues long. Germline V gives CDR1 LNHDA, CDR2 SQIVND (reference sequence). With 6 bases removed from V and 1 base from J, the gap between germline ends came to 9 bases. The CDR3 loop is CASSDGPNTEAFF. CDR3 in DNA: TGTGCCAGTAGCGATGGGCCGAACACTGAAGCTTTCTTT.

The chain uses TRBV18 and TRBJ1-1; a possible D gene is TRBD1 (5 bases). Germline V lookup: CDR1 KGHSH, CDR2 LQKENI. Trimming removed 5 bases from V and 6 bases from J, with 19 bases in between. The CDR3 is 15 residues long. The DNA of the CDR3 is TGTGCCAGCTCAGATAAGACCGGGTGGGACGCTGAAGCTTTCTTT. It codes for CASSDKTGWDAEAFF.

This clone occurred a few times. The chain employs TRBV2 and TRBJ2-5; D is tentatively TRBD1 or TRBD2 (6 bases each). This CDR3 contains 17 residues. The germline V gene has CDR1 SNHLY and CDR2 FYNNEI. The V and J ends lost 10 bases and 0 bases respectively, with 24 bases between them. This CDR3 reads CATSWGSEGGYQETQYF. In DNA, the CDR3 is TGTGCCACCTCCTGGGGGTCTGAGGGGGGATACCAAGAGACCCAGTACTTC.

This chain joins TRBV6-5 and TRBJ1-6; D gene ambiguous. The CDR3 has 14 amino acids. CDR1 MNHEY and CDR2 SVGAGI come from the germline V gene. V was cut by 2 bases and J by 0 bases, with 2 bases left in between. The CDR3 DNA reads TGTGCCAGCAGTTACGGCTCCTATAATTCACCCCTCCACTTT. This codes for CASSYGSYNSPLHF.

Comment on this clone: This same CDR3 is encoded by further DNA sequences in the sample. This sequence joins TRBV4-1 and TRBJ2-7; D is unclear. Germline V lookup: CDR1 MGHRA, CDR2 YSYEKL. There are 14 residues in the CDR3. With 0 bases removed from V and 2 bases from J, the gap between germline ends came to 8 bases. CDR3 sequence reads: CASSQEGGTYEQYF. In DNA form, the CDR3 reads TGCGCCAGCAGCCAAGAGGGCGGTACCTACGAGCAGTACTTC.

This sequence joins TRBV11-2 and TRBJ1-1, with 7 bases fitting TRBD1. Germline V lookup: CDR1 SGHAT, CDR2 FQNNGV. After removal of 3 bases from V and 4 bases from J, the junction contained 2 bases not matched to a gene. The CDR3 is made up of 13 amino acids. In nucleotides, the CDR3 is TGTGCCAGCAGCTTTGGGACAGTCACTGAAGCTTTCTTT. The encoded protein is CASSFGTVTEAFF.

CDR3 DNA sequence: TGTGCCAGCAGCTTACCGACAGCGAAGGGCAATACGCAGTATTTT. Encoded protein: CASSLPTAKGNTQYF. The chain carries TRBV13 and TRBJ2-3, with D perhaps matching TRBD1 (5 bases). V lost 2 bases, J lost 7 bases, and 16 bases lay in between. CDR1 is PRHDT, CDR2 FYEKMQ, per germline (reference sequence). CDR3 size: 15 residues.

This sequence joins TRBV23-1 and TRBJ2-7, with 8 nucleotides matching TRBD1. TRBV23-1 is reported as an ORF; its role is uncertain. CDR3 length equals 16 residues. Trimming removed 4 bases from V and 3 bases from J; junction bases left unmatched: 11. Here the CDR3 DNA reads TGCGCCAGCAGTCGAGGGTGGACAGGGCCCTGCTACGAGCAGTACTTC. Its translation: CASSRGWTGPCYEQYF.

The rearrangement joins TRBV7-9 to TRBJ1-4, with a weak D call TRBD1 (6 bases). V gave up 3 bases and J gave up 4 bases, with 9 bases separating them. The CDR3 length is 14 residues. CDR1 is SEHNR and CDR2 is FQNEAQ in the germline V gene (reference sequence). CDR3 DNA: TGTGCCAGCAGCTTTCAGGGGAGTAATGAAAAACTGTTTTTT. It encodes CASSFQGSNEKLFF.

The genes are TRBV6-6 and TRBJ2-5; D perhaps matches TRBD1 (5 bases). CDR1 is MNHNY and CDR2 is SVGAGI in the germline V gene (reference sequence). This CDR3 has 13 amino acids. Trimming shortened V by 5 bases and J by 5 bases, and 12 bases separated the two germline ends. The CDR3 sequence: CASSLRVGETQYF. The CDR3 region has the DNA TGTGCCAGCAGTCTCAGGGTCGGGGAGACCCAGTACTTC.

The rearrangement links TRBV5-4 to TRBJ2-4; 12 bases fit TRBD1. This CDR3 spans 17 amino acids. With 4 bases clipped from V and 1 base from J, the junction kept 6 bases outside the gene matches. The V gene's germline CDR1 is SGHNT and CDR2 YYREEE (reference sequence). The CDR3: CASSRPGQGAAKNIQYF. DNA of the CDR3: TGTGCCAGCAGCCGGCCGGGACAGGGGGCGGCCAAAAACATTCAGTACTTC. Combining the CDR3 with reference TRBV5-4 and TRBJ2-4 gives the whole variable domain ETGVTQSPTHLIKTRGQQVTLRCSSQSGHNTVSWYQQALGQGPQFIFQYYREEENGRGNFPPRFSGLQFPNYSSELNVNALELDDSALYLCASSRPGQGAAKNIQYFGAGTRLSVL.

The rearrangement joins TRBV4-3 to TRBJ2-3; possibly TRBD1 for D (6 bases). The CDR3 has 14 residues. The V end was cut by 6 bases, the J end by 1 base, with 11 bases between. CDR1 is LGHNA and CDR2 is YSLEER in the germline V gene. The chain's CDR3 is CASRETGRTDTQYF. CDR3 DNA sequence: TGCGCCAGCAGGGAGACAGGACGCACAGATACGCAGTATTTT.

This chain links TRBV7-9 with TRBJ2-7; 8 bases fit TRBD2. V shed 4 bases and J 1 base; nucleotides not matched to a gene: 9. Germline V gene lookup returns CDR1 SEHNR and CDR2 FQNEAQ (reference sequence). This CDR3 comprises 16 residues. The CDR3 sequence: CASSSPGAGVSYEQYF. DNA for the CDR3: TGTGCCAGCAGCTCCCCGGGAGCGGGGGTATCCTACGAGCAGTACTTC.

This clone appeared once. The V gene is TRBV5-6, the J gene TRBJ2-3, with 9 bases aligning to TRBD1. Germline V gene data show CDR1 as SGHDT and CDR2 as YYEEEE. The V gene end was trimmed by 2 bases and the J gene end by 5 bases; junction bases not matched to a gene: 3. CDR3 length: 14 amino acids. In nucleotides, the CDR3 is TGTGCCAGCAGCTTTGGGACAGGGCAAGATACGCAGTATTTT. It is translated as CASSFGTGQDTQYF.